The source of this T cell receptor (beta chain) is a study of CD8 T cells in ankylosing spondylitis. With molecular barcodes, quantitative 5'-RACE was used to make the TCR beta libraries. TCRdb reprocessed the 5' RACE reads via MiXCR and lists one record per CDR3 protein. Among 20,000 to 30,000 distinct CDR3 sequences listed, roughly 2.5% were seen once. This clonotype was picked up many times. Antigen specificity is unknown. V was trimmed by 7 bases and J by 4 bases, leaving 18 bases between them. The CDR3 totals 14 residues. Germline lookup yields CDR1 SGDLS and CDR2 YYNGEE. Whole-study results and caveats: For ankylosing spondylitis blood, a TCR beta motif of 8 or 9 highly homologous variants appeared characteristic. Disease-linked clones were CD8+ and relatively rare in peripheral blood. According to the report, clones linked to the disease were significantly enriched in matched synovial fluid samples taken from ankylosing spondylitis patients.

The origin of this receptor is a female donor with ankylosing spondylitis or in good health (not recorded which). The sequencing sample was made of blood, either unsorted or a sorted T cell fraction (not recorded which). The J gene is TRBJ2-7, the V gene TRBV9; possibly TRBD1 for D (6 bases). CDR3 amino acids: CASSNGPGAYEQYF. For the CDR3, the DNA is TGTGCCAGCTCGAATGGGCCAGGGGCTTACGAGCAGTACTTC.